This TCR beta chain was profiled in a study of CD8+ T cells in alopecia areata. Points from the study as a whole: Clonality was higher in lesional than normal scalp, especially in alopecia totalis/universalis. Whereas mice showed it more clearly, TCR sharing across patients was murkier, possibly because of HLA. Scalp specimens additionally yield sequences from normal skin's resident alphabeta T cells.

The authors sorted CD4+ and CD8+ T cells from PBMCs. cDNA prepared by RNA extraction and subsequent reverse transcription served as the template for sequencing. Sequencing used immunoSEQ multiplex PCR; TCRdb keeps in-frame clones, though not all of them. Of more than 95,000 clones in the sample, 45% to 60% were seen once. There are 17 residues in the CDR3. V was cut by 9 bases and J by 1 base, with 20 bases left in between. Per germline, CDR1 SGHRS and CDR2 YFSETQ. In its sample, this clone was seen a few times. What it binds is not known. The sequence was collected from a human donor in good health. The chain has TRBV5-1 and TRBJ2-6; D might be TRBD1 or TRBD2, each matching 8 bases. The sample consisted of CD4+ T cells sorted from blood. CDR3 DNA: TGCGCCACCCGGGGGGGGACAGGAGGGTCTGGGGCCAACGTCCTGACTTTC. Translation gives CATRGGTGGSGANVLTF. Based on the CDR3 plus reference TRBV5-1 and TRBJ2-6, the full variable domain is KAGVTQTPRYLIKTRGQQVTLSCSPISGHRSVSWYQQTPGQGLQFLFEYFSETQRNKGNFPGRFSGRQFSNSRSEMNVSTLELGDSALYLCATRGGTGGSGANVLTFGAGSRLTVL.